Shown below are 5 T cell receptor beta chains from a single sample sequenced in a study of CD8 T cells in ankylosing spondylitis. TCRdb re-called the 5' RACE reads through MiXCR, storing one row per CDR3 protein. Among about 140,000 distinct CDR3 sequences, around 32% were seen once, and the ten largest hold around 6.2%. The sample consisted of synovial fluid, either unsorted or a sorted T cell fraction (not recorded which). All receptors come from a male donor with ankylosing spondylitis.

The chain carries TRBV11-3 and TRBJ2-3; D gene uncertain. The CDR3 contains 11 residues. V lost 5 bases, J lost 5 bases, and 5 bases lay in between. Germline V gives CDR1 SGHNT, CDR2 YENEEA. The CDR3 loop reads CASSPGDTQYF. The DNA of the CDR3 is TGTGCCAGCAGCCCGGGAGATACGCAGTATTTT. Variable domain in full (rest from reference TRBV11-3 and TRBJ2-3): EAGVVQSPRYKIIEKKQPVAFWCNPISGHNTLYWYLQNLGQGPELLIRYENEEAVDDSQLPKDRFSAERLKGVDSTLKIQPAELGDSAVYLCASSPGDTQYFGPGTRLTVL.

The chain joins TRBV7-8 to TRBJ2-5, with 8 bases that match TRBD2. There are 15 residues in the CDR3. The V gene end was trimmed by 0 bases and the J gene end by 5 bases; junction bases not matched to a gene: 5. The germline gives CDR1 SGHVS, CDR2 FQNEAQ. The CDR3 region has the DNA TGTGCCAGCAGCTTAGCGGGACTAGTTTTTGAGACCCAGTACTTC. Protein: CASSLAGLVFETQYF. Using reference TRBV7-8 and TRBJ2-5 for the parts outside the CDR3, the full variable domain is GAGVSQSPRYKVAKRGQDVALRCDPISGHVSLFWYQQALGQGPEFLTYFQNEAQLDKSGLPSDRFFAERPEGSVSTLKIQRTQQEDSAVYLCASSLAGLVFETQYFGPGTRLLVL.

The chain carries TRBV20-1 and TRBJ1-3, with a weak D call TRBD1 (5 bases). The V end lost 3 bases, the J end lost 1 base, and 7 bases lay between the germline ends. CDR1 is DFQATT and CDR2 is SNEGSKA in the germline V gene (reference sequence). CDR3 size: 13 residues. This CDR3 reads CSASGTSGNTIYF. CDR3 sequence (DNA): TGCAGTGCTAGTGGGACTTCTGGAAACACCATATATTTT.

This clonotype was found many times. This chain uses TRBV12-3 or TRBV12-4 with TRBJ1-6; no reliable D call. Between the trimmed V and J ends, which lost 2 bases and 7 bases, there was a span of 9 bases. There are 14 residues in the CDR3. The chain's CDR3 is CASSLLGRNSPLHF. CDR3 sequence (DNA): TGTGCCAGCAGTTTATTGGGCAGAAATTCACCCCTCCACTTT.

V gene TRBV25-1 combines with J gene TRBJ2-1, with 7 nucleotides matching TRBD1. The junction had 8 bases not matched to a gene; V was cut back by 6 bases and J by 6 bases. CDR1 MGHDK and CDR2 SYGVNS come from the germline V gene. This CDR3 comprises 14 residues. CDR3 nucleotides: TGTGCCAGCAGCCGACAGGGTACCTTCAATGAGCAGTTCTTC. This encodes CASSRQGTFNEQFF. The complete variable domain, with remaining parts taken from reference TRBV25-1 and TRBJ2-1, reads EADIYQTPRYLVIGTGKKITLECSQTMGHDKMYWYQQDPGMELHLIHYSYGVNSTEKGDLSSESTVSRIRTEHFPLTLESARPSHTSQYLCASSRQGTFNEQFFGPGTRLTVL.